This paragraph covers one TCR beta chain sequence. The authors ran a second PCR of about 6 to 12 cycles using a sample-barcoded 5' primer and a J-beta primer mix. The study obtained at least 3 million CDR3-containing paired-end reads from every sample. One entry per CDR3 protein, called by TCRdb with MiXCR from the 5' RACE reads. The repertoire holds about 1.8 million distinct CDR3 sequences, with 49% as singletons. The sample originates from a study of blood T cells in healthy people across ages. Study at large: Per every two T cells, about one barcoded beta molecule was captured by template switching.

CDR1 is MNHEY, CDR2 SVGEGT, per germline. V gave up 3 bases and J gave up 0 bases, with 9 bases separating them. This CDR3 has 14 amino acids. This chain uses TRBV6-2 or TRBV6-3 with TRBJ2-7; D tentatively reads TRBD1 or TRBD2 (5 bases each). The sequenced material came from blood. This receptor was identified in a woman in her 40s in good health. CDR3 sequence reads: CASSYGDASYEQYF. CDR3 DNA sequence: TGTGCCAGCAGTTATGGGGACGCCTCCTACGAGCAGTACTTC.